This entry lists 15 T cell receptor beta chains sequenced from one sample in a study of human T cells and chemical hapten exposure. In TCRdb, the RACE reads were re-called with MiXCR into one record per CDR3 protein. The data show about 120,000 distinct CDR3 sequences, approximately 13% seen once. Time point specified: pre-sensitization, week 0. Treatment in this sample: therapeutic diphenylcyclopropenone sensitization with weekly scalp DPC. The sample in question was whole blood, obtained in connection with sensitization to the hapten diphenylcyclopropenone (DPC). The receptors were gathered from a woman younger than 35 with alopecia areata. Some clones in this sample may be carry-over from other donors' samples.

The rearrangement joins TRBV30 to TRBJ1-1; D not certain. The CDR3 consists of 13 residues. Germline V gene sequence: CDR1 GTSNPN, CDR2 SVGIG (reference sequence). The V end was cut by 1 base, the J end by 5 bases, with 11 bases between. CDR3 protein: CAWSGGLGTEAFF. The CDR3 nucleotides read TGTGCCTGGAGTGGGGGTTTGGGAACTGAAGCTTTCTTT.

The table lists this clonotype with a few counts. This chain's CDR3 is CASSGQGGSYEQYF. CDR3 nucleotides: TGTGCCAGCTCAGGGCAGGGGGGCTCCTACGAGCAGTACTTC. This chain connects TRBV18 to TRBJ2-7; a weak D match, TRBD1 (7 bases). Germline values: CDR1 KGHSH, CDR2 LQKENI. The CDR3 spans 14 residues. The V and J ends lost 5 bases and 0 bases respectively, with 11 bases between them.

Worth noting for this clonotype: The junction departs from germline at one end; a sequencing error may be responsible. This chain joins TRBV18 and TRBJ1-1; 8 nucleotides line up with TRBD1. This CDR3 has 15 residues. Germline CDR1 KGHSH, CDR2 LQKENI. CDR3 amino acids: CTSSPLTGGGTEAFF. The CDR3 nucleotides read TGTACCAGCTCACCCCTAACAGGGGGAGGGACTGAAGCTTTCTTT.

The V and J genes are TRBV20-1 and TRBJ1-6; weak D call: TRBD1 (6 bases). Trimming removed 0 bases from V and 7 bases from J, with 16 bases in between. CDR3 length equals 16 residues. CDR1 and CDR2 (germline): DFQATT, SNEGSKA (reference sequence). CDR3 in DNA: TGCAGTGCTAGAGATCTTAATACAGGGTACAATTCACCCCTCCACTTT. Protein: CSARDLNTGYNSPLHF.

This clonotype was seen a handful of times. The gene calls are TRBV19 and TRBJ2-1; tentative D call: TRBD2 (5 bases). The CDR3 totals 15 residues. Germline V CDR1 and CDR2: LNHDA, SQIVND (reference sequence). Trimming shortened V by 0 bases and J by 3 bases, and 9 bases separated the two germline ends. CDR3 DNA sequence: TGTGCCAGTAGTATAGATCGAGGGTTCTACAATGAGCAGTTCTTC. Its protein is CASSIDRGFYNEQFF.

In this sample, this clonotype turned up a few times. At one boundary the junction diverges from the germline segment, which might be a read error. The chain recombines TRBV12-3 or TRBV12-4 with TRBJ2-7; TRBD1 is a possible D gene (6 bases). The CDR3 totals 12 residues. CDR3 DNA sequence: TGTGCCGGCAGTCGACAGGACTACGAGCAGTACTTC. Its protein is CAGSRQDYEQYF.

This rearrangement joins TRBV7-3 to TRBJ1-1; perhaps TRBD1 as D (5 bases). V lost 1 base and J 6 bases, leaving 12 bases between the germline ends. The CDR3 extends over 14 amino acids. CDR1 and CDR2 (germline): SGHTA, FQGTGA. The CDR3 region has the DNA TGTGCCAGCAGCTTAAAACCAGGGCGGCCTGAAGCTTTCTTT. Amino acids: CASSLKPGRPEAFF. Full variable domain (rest looked up from reference TRBV7-3 and TRBJ1-1): GAGVSQTPSNKVTEKGKYVELRCDPISGHTALYWYRQSLGQGPEFLIYFQGTGAADDSGLPNDRFFAVRPEGSVSTLKIQRTERGDSAVYLCASSLKPGRPEAFFGQGTRLTVV.

The V gene is TRBV2, the J gene TRBJ2-1, with D possibly being TRBD2 (7 bases). Trimming took off 4 bases at V and 8 bases at J, with 24 bases between the two ends. Germline V gives CDR1 SNHLY, CDR2 FYNNEI. This CDR3 is 17 amino acids long. The CDR3 region is CASSAQSMGGPLDEQFF. The DNA for the CDR3 is TGTGCCAGCAGTGCCCAGAGTATGGGGGGGCCCCTGGATGAGCAGTTCTTC.

This clonotype was counted only a few times. The chain couples TRBV20-1 to TRBJ1-5, with D perhaps matching TRBD1 (6 bases). V was clipped by 6 bases and J by 5 bases, with 11 bases between them. The CDR3 extends over 12 amino acids. CDR1 is DFQATT, CDR2 SNEGSKA, per germline (reference sequence). Written as DNA, the CDR3 is TGCAGTGCGGGTCGACAGGATCAGCCCCAGCATTTT. It codes for CSAGRQDQPQHF.

This clonotype occurred many times. V usage is TRBV3-1 and J usage is TRBJ2-3; 9 nucleotides match TRBD1. The V gene's germline CDR1 is LGHDT and CDR2 YNNKEL (reference sequence). The V gene end was trimmed by 3 bases and the J gene end by 6 bases; junction bases not matched to a gene: 4. The CDR3 totals 14 residues. The CDR3 loop is CASSQTGTGDTQYF. The DNA for the CDR3 is TGTGCCAGCAGCCAGACCGGGACAGGGGATACGCAGTATTTT.

This clonotype showed up just a few times. V gene TRBV6-5 combines with J gene TRBJ1-1, with TRBD1 as a possible D gene (5 bases). This CDR3 spans 14 amino acids. V gave up 7 bases and J gave up 6 bases, with 18 bases separating them. Looked up from germline, CDR1 is MNHEY and CDR2 is SVGAGI. CDR3 protein: CASTPQGRAPEAFF. The CDR3 coding sequence is TGTGCCAGCACCCCCCAGGGCCGAGCTCCTGAAGCTTTCTTT.

This chain connects TRBV4-3 to TRBJ1-2; 7 bases are a match to TRBD1. J was trimmed by 0 bases and V by 2 bases; bases with no gene match: 12. This CDR3 contains 18 residues. Germline V gives CDR1 LGHNA, CDR2 YSLEER. The CDR3 bases are TGCGCCAGCAGCCAACACCGGGACAGCGAATTAGCTAACTATGGCTACACCTTC. It translates to CASSQHRDSELANYGYTF.

This clonotype came up many times. The gene calls are TRBV5-1 and TRBJ2-7; 11 bases map to TRBD1. In germline, CDR1 is SGHRS, CDR2 YFSETQ. The CDR3 is made up of 14 amino acids. The junction had 8 bases not matched to a gene; V was cut back by 5 bases and J by 7 bases. The CDR3 DNA sequence: TGCGCCAGCAGGTTCGGACAGGGGGCCCGGGAGCAGTACTTC. Translation: CASRFGQGAREQYF.

The table lists this clonotype with a few counts. This chain uses TRBV18 with TRBJ1-5; D unresolved. The CDR3 runs 15 residues. V gave up 4 bases and J gave up 3 bases, with 13 bases separating them. In germline, CDR1 is KGHSH, CDR2 LQKENI. The chain's CDR3 is CASSLSSGYNQPQHF. In DNA, the CDR3 is TGTGCCAGCTCACTCTCATCAGGTTACAATCAGCCCCAGCATTTT.

This clonotype was seen a few times. The rearrangement links TRBV7-2 to TRBJ2-3; D may correspond to TRBD1 or TRBD2 (5 bases each). Trimming took off 7 bases at V and 1 base at J, with 12 bases between the two ends. Germline assignment: CDR1 SGHTA and CDR2 FQGNSA. The CDR3 covers 14 residues. The CDR3 region has the DNA TGTGCCAGCAAAACTCGAGGGGGCACAGATACGCAGTATTTT. Translating gives CASKTRGGTDTQYF.